Listed below are T cell receptor beta chains from one sample, sequenced in a study of Ad26.COV2.S vaccination and SARS-CoV-2 variants. Method: immunoSEQ multiplex PCR; TCRdb's copy keeps in-frame clones and lacks some. Among about 500,000 clones listed, about nine tenths were seen once. The starting material was peripheral blood, obtained in a trial of Ad26.COV2.S vaccine versus placebo. These receptors all come from a person aged 18-60 years who received the Ad26.COV2.S COVID-19 vaccine or a placebo. The CDR3 runs from the conserved cysteine through the conserved F or W. For some rows the clone size is stated as once, few or many, or as a class when expanded; others skip it.

J,V,size,CDR3
TRBJ2-3,TRBV3-1/TRBV3-2,.,CASSRDRGRSDTQYF
TRBJ1-3,TRBV18,.,CASSPFSAPNGNTIYF
TRBJ1-2,TRBV25-1,.,CASEGAGLGYTF
TRBJ2-2,TRBV7-3,.,CASSLTGQPTGELFF
TRBJ2-1,TRBV7-3,.,CASSFGPNSGYNEQFF
TRBJ1-2,TRBV25-1,.,CASSDRGLPAGYTF
TRBJ1-1,TRBV30,.,CAWSVRNTEAFF
TRBJ2-7,TRBV10-2,.,CASSEYSGSSYEQYF
TRBJ1-6,TRBV5-1,.,CASSLIRGATLHF
TRBJ2-5,TRBV7-2,.,CASTIQETQYF
TRBJ2-7,TRBV3-1/TRBV3-2,.,CASSPTSGSYEQYF
TRBJ2-2,TRBV4-1,once,CASSSLVGPPGNTGELFF
TRBJ1-1,TRBV3-1/TRBV3-2,.,CASSRKRQLSNTEAFF
TRBJ2-1,TRBV3-1/TRBV3-2,.,CASSPRTSGGAVEQFF
TRBJ2-2,TRBV7-2,.,CASSFRDRGDTGELFF
TRBJ2-2,TRBV6-5,.,CASSCLQGPNTGELFF
TRBJ2-5,TRBV5-1,.,CASSSGRLQETQYF
TRBJ2-1,TRBV7-3,.,CASSPRRSGSNNEQFF
TRBJ2-2,TRBV6-5,.,CASSFMAGLTGELFF
TRBJ2-1,TRBV6-6,once,CASSSYPSLMQGKSRNEQFF
TRBJ2-7,TRBV13,.,CASSLVWRGSHEQYF
TRBJ1-2,TRBV6-2/TRBV6-3,.,CASSSGYGYTF
TRBJ1-2,TRBV3-1/TRBV3-2,.,CASSQDNRIWYGYTF
TRBJ1-2,TRBV3-1/TRBV3-2,.,CASSQNWRQERGYTF
TRBJ2-1,TRBV9,once,CASSGRGDYNEQFF
TRBJ1-6,TRBV7-9,.,CASSSGQNSPLHF
TRBJ2-1,TRBV27,once,CASREHPGQGTNEQFF
TRBJ2-3,TRBV10-1,once,CASSDPAKGRDTQYF
TRBJ1-2,TRBV6-5,few,CASSYGPAAGSGYTF
TRBJ2-3,TRBV6-6,.,CASSRWTGGDTQYF
TRBJ2-3,TRBV7-8,.,CASSLWRDRTDTQYF
TRBJ1-4,TRBV28,.,CASSSWVDRHATNEKLFF
TRBJ2-6,TRBV2,.,CASSPPGGSSGANVLTF
TRBJ2-1,TRBV6-6,.,CASSYSGPGEQFF
TRBJ1-6,TRBV19,.,CASTSLGTATNSPLHF
TRBJ1-3,TRBV9,.,CASSVAGTTFSGNTIYF
TRBJ2-7,TRBV28,.,CASGGQIHEQYF
TRBJ1-5,TRBV6-4,.,CASSQQGGQPQHF
TRBJ2-5,TRBV27,.,CASSLRSSRTLQETQYF
TRBJ1-1,TRBV18,.,CASSPSGTEAFF